Listed below are T cell receptor beta chains from one sample, sequenced in a study of PD-1 blockade in classical Hodgkin lymphoma. The table came from immunoSEQ multiplex PCR; TCRdb's copy has only in-frame clones and leaves some out. This sample has 90,000 to 95,000 clones, with about 91% found just once. The sample was peripheral blood mononuclear cells (PBMCs), taken before the second cycle of nivolumab. The receptors here all came from a human donor with classical Hodgkin lymphoma. Each CDR3 is given with its conserved first and last residue. A D gene is named only where the DNA matches it firmly. Clone size is not always given. Where it is, it says once, few, many or a class for expanded clones.

d_call cdr3_length clone_size j_call v_call cdr3_nt cdr3_aa
TRBD2 15 . TRBJ2-7 TRBV19 TGTGCCAGTAGTATCGCACTAGCGGGAGTCGGCGAGCAGTACTTC CASSIALAGVGEQYF
TRBD2 16 once TRBJ2-7 TRBV4-1 TGCGCCAGCAGTGTCGTGCTAGCGGGTTCGACCTACGAGCAGTACTTC CASSVVLAGSTYEQYF
. 12 . TRBJ1-1 TRBV2 TGTGCCAGCAGTGCCCGGGGGACTGAAGCTTTCTTT CASSARGTEAFF
TRBD2 13 . TRBJ2-7 TRBV27 TGTGCCAGCAGTTTTAGCGGGACCTACGAGCAGTACTTC CASSFSGTYEQYF
. 16 . TRBJ2-7 TRBV28 TGTGCCAGCAGTTTGTTCCCCGGGACAACAACTCACGAGCAGTACTTC CASSLFPGTTTHEQYF
. 13 few TRBJ2-5 TRBV7-2 TGTGCCAGCAGCTTAGACCTGGGGGAGACCCAGTACTTC CASSLDLGETQYF
TRBD1 17 . TRBJ1-2 TRBV28 TGTGCCAGCAGTTCGCCTCTTGGGACAGGTGAGGACTATGGCTACACCTTC CASSSPLGTGEDYGYTF
. 14 . TRBJ2-3 TRBV9 TGTGCCAGCAGCGTGGCAGGGTCCACAGATACGCAGTATTTT CASSVAGSTDTQYF
. 15 . TRBJ2-5 TRBV6-1 TGTGCCAGCGGGTCTCGACAGACCGTCCAAGAGACCCAGTACTTC CASGSRQTVQETQYF
. 14 . TRBJ2-5 TRBV5-6 TGTGCCAGCAGCCCCCGGGACCTCCAAGAGACCCAGTACTTC CASSPRDLQETQYF
TRBD2 14 . TRBJ2-5 TRBV7-2 TGTGCCAGCAGCTTGGGACTAGGGTGGGAGACCCAGTACTTC CASSLGLGWETQYF
. 15 few TRBJ1-2 TRBV6-6 TGTGCCAGCAGTTACTTACAGGGAGCTAACTATGGCTACACCTTC CASSYLQGANYGYTF
TRBD1 15 . TRBJ1-6 TRBV2 TGTGCCAGTAGCCCGGCGACAGGGTTTAATTCACCCCTCCACTTT CASSPATGFNSPLHF
. 16 . TRBJ2-7 TRBV7-9 TGTGCCAGCAGCACCATCCTGGGGCAGGACCAATACGAGCAGTACTTC CASSTILGQDQYEQYF